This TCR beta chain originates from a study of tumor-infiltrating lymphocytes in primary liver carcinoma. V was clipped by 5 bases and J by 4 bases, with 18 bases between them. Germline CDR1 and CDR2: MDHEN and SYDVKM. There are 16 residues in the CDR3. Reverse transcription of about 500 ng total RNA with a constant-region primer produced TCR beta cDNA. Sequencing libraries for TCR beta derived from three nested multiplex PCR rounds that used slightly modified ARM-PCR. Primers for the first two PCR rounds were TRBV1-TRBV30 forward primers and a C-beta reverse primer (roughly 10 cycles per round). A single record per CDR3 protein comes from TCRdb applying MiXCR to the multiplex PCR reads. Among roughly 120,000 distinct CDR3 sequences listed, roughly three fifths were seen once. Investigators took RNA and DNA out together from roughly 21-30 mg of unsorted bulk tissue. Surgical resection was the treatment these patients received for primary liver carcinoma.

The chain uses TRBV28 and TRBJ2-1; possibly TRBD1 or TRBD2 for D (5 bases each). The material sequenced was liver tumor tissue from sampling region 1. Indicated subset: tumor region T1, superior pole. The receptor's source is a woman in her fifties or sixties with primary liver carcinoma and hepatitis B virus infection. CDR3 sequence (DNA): TGTGCCAGCAGTGGGTCGGGGACCGAAGATTACAATGAGCAGTTCTTC. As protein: CASSGSGTEDYNEQFF.